This T cell receptor beta chain appears in the sequencing data of a study of blood T cell repertoires in COVID-19. For the study at large: Researchers got acute and convalescent COVID-19 samples from the United States, Italy and Spain. PBMCs, B-cell-depleted T cells, or T cells provided the cDNA or gDNA that made up the material.

CDR1 MGHRA and CDR2 YSYEKL come from the germline V gene. Trimming pared 1 base from V and 6 bases from J, leaving 15 bases between. CDR3 length: 15 residues. Sequencing used immunoSEQ multiplex PCR; TCRdb keeps in-frame clones, though not all of them. The sample lists about 280,000 clones, roughly 80% occurring once. The gene calls are TRBV4-1 and TRBJ2-5, with D perhaps TRBD2 (6 bases). The sequencing input was PBMCs or T cells enriched from blood (not recorded which). This TCR was sampled from a middle-aged man who had been exposed to COVID-19. Here the CDR3 DNA reads TGCGCCAGCAGCCAAGGCGGGGAATGGATGCAGACCCAGTACTTC. It is translated as CASSQGGEWMQTQYF.